This T cell receptor (beta chain) was retrieved from a study of control samples from healthy donors and cancer patients. Trimming removed 3 bases from V and 0 bases from J; junction bases left unmatched: 8. The CDR3 contains 18 residues. The V gene's germline CDR1 is MDHEN and CDR2 SYDVKM. The table came from immunoSEQ multiplex PCR; TCRdb's copy has only in-frame clones and leaves some out. The sample shows 110,000 to 150,000 clones, about 89% of them seen only once. The material sequenced was blood. This receptor was taken from a man aged 18 to 30 in good health. The chain joins TRBV28 to TRBJ2-7; 13 nucleotides agree with TRBD2. CDR3 DNA sequence: TGTGCCAGCAGTTTGGTTACTAGCGGGGGGGCCACCTCCTACGAGCAGTACTTC. Its translation: CASSLVTSGGATSYEQYF.